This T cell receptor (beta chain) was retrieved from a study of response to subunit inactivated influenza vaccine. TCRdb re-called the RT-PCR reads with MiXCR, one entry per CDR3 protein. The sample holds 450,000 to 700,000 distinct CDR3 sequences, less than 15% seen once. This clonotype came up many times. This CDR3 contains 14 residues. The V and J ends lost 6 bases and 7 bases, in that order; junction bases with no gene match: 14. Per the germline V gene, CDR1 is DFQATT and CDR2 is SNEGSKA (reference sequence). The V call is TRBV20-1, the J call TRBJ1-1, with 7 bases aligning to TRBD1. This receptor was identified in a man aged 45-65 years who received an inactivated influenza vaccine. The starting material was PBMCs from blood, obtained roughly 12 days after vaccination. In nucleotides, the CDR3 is TGCAGTGCCGACAGGGCGATTTCGAGGGGTGAAGCTTTCTTT. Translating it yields CSADRAISRGEAFF.